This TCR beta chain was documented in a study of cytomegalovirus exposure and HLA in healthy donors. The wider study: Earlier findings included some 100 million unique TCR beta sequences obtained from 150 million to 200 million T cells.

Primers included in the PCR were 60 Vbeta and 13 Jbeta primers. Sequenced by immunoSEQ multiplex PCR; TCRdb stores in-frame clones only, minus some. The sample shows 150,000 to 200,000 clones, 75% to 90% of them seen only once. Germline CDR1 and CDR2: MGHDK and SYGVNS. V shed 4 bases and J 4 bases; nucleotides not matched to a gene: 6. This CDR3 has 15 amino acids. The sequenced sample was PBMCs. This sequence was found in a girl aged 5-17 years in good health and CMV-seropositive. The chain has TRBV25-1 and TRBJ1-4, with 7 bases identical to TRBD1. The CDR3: CASSVFRGVNEKLFF. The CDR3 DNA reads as TGTGCCAGCAGTGTCTTCAGGGGGGTTAATGAAAAACTGTTTTTT.